This is a list of T cell receptor beta chains from one sample in a study of blood T cell repertoires in COVID-19. The method was immunoSEQ multiplex PCR; TCRdb's version includes in-frame clones alone and lacks a portion of them. The data show roughly 140,000 clones, with about four fifths seen just once and less than 6% held by the top ten. Sequenced material: PBMCs or T cells enriched from blood (not recorded which). The receptors originated from a woman between 50 and 59 years old who had been exposed to COVID-19. Both conserved end residues are part of each CDR3. The order of the fields is clone size, D gene, V gene, J gene, CDR3 DNA, CDR3 protein. D genes are given only for firm matches. Not every row has a clone size; where given, it reads once, few, many or a size class.

>NA|TRBD1|TRBV27|TRBJ1-2
TGTGCCAGCAGTCCCCGGGGCAGGGGGGTAGGCTACACCTTC
CASSPRGRGVGYTF
>NA|NA|TRBV9|TRBJ2-7
TGTGCCAGCACCCTGTGGGACAAATCCTACGAGCAGTACTTC
CASTLWDKSYEQYF
>few|NA|TRBV6-2/TRBV6-3|TRBJ2-7
TGTGCCAGCAGTCCCCGAGAGGTTTCCGAGCAGTACTTC
CASSPREVSEQYF
>NA|TRBD2|TRBV3-1/TRBV3-2|TRBJ2-2
TGTGCCCGCAGCCAAAAACATCGCGGGGGGGGCACCGGGGAGCTGTTTTTT
CARSQKHRGGGTGELFF
>NA|NA|TRBV5-8|TRBJ1-1
TGTGCCAGCAGCTCGCGTTGGACATCAACTGAAGCTTTCTTT
CASSSRWTSTEAFF
>once|NA|TRBV4-3|TRBJ2-5
TGCGCCAGCAGCCAAGACAGGATGAACGGGAGAGGAGAGACCCAGTACTTC
CASSQDRMNGRGETQYF
>NA|NA|TRBV11-1|TRBJ1-1
TGTGCCAGCAGCATATCCGGCCGGGGTAGCACTGAAGCTTTCTTT
CASSISGRGSTEAFF
>NA|NA|TRBV6-6|TRBJ2-7
TGTGCCAGCAGTCAATATGGGAGGAGGGGACGGGACTCCTACGAGCAGTACTTC
CASSQYGRRGRDSYEQYF
>NA|NA|TRBV9|TRBJ1-3
TGTGCCAGCAGCGTAGGCCCTCGACAATCAGGAAACACCATATATTTT
CASSVGPRQSGNTIYF
>NA|TRBD2|TRBV24-1|TRBJ2-1
TGTGCCACCAGTGATCTTCCGGTAGCGGGAGTATCGAATGAGCAGTTCTTC
CATSDLPVAGVSNEQFF
>NA|NA|TRBV6-2/TRBV6-3|TRBJ2-2
TGTGCCAGCAGCCTAGACACCGCCTCGGGGGAGCTGTTTTTT
CASSLDTASGELFF
>NA|TRBD1|TRBV9|TRBJ1-1
TGTGCCAGCAGCCCTAGACAGGGGGCCGCCACTGAAGCTTTCTTT
CASSPRQGAATEAFF
>NA|TRBD2|TRBV6-5|TRBJ2-1
TGTGCCAGCAGTCTAGCGGGGGGGCCGCACAATGAGCAGTTCTTC
CASSLAGGPHNEQFF
>NA|NA|TRBV6-5|TRBJ1-5
TGTGCCAGCACGGACTCCCTCGTGGGCAATCAGCCCCAGCATTTT
CASTDSLVGNQPQHF
>NA|TRBD2|TRBV5-1|TRBJ2-3
TGCGCCAGCAGCGCCGGACTAGCGGGGGGGCCGGGGGATACGCAGTATTTT
CASSAGLAGGPGDTQYF
>NA|NA|TRBV4-3|TRBJ1-2
TGCGCCAGCAGCCAAGAGGGGAGGGGAGACTATGGCTACACCTTC
CASSQEGRGDYGYTF
>NA|NA|TRBV27|TRBJ1-5
TGTGCCAGCAGCCCAAAGCCGCATCTTAGCAATCAGCCCCAGCATTTT
CASSPKPHLSNQPQHF
>NA|TRBD1|TRBV19|TRBJ1-1
TGTGCCAGTAGTACCGCTAGCTTGACAGGGACTGAAGCTTTCTTT
CASSTASLTGTEAFF
>NA|NA|TRBV3-1/TRBV3-2|TRBJ1-1
TGTGCCAGCAGCCAAGTGGCCAGGGATGCTTTCTTT
CASSQVARDAFF
>once|NA|TRBV7-9|TRBJ2-3
TGTGCCAGCAGCCCCCCGGTGAGCAACACAGATACGCAGTATTTT
CASSPPVSNTDTQYF
>NA|TRBD1|TRBV5-1|TRBJ2-2
TGCGCCAGCAGATCCGGGACAGGGGGCACCGGGGAGCTGTTTTTT
CASRSGTGGTGELFF
>NA|NA|TRBV2|TRBJ2-1
TGTGCCAGCGTCAATTACAATGAGCAGTTCTTC
CASVNYNEQFF
>once|NA|TRBV5-4|TRBJ2-3
TGTGCCAGCAGCTTGTCTGGGAGTGCGGTGGATACGCAGTATTTT
CASSLSGSAVDTQYF
>NA|NA|TRBV6-5|TRBJ1-3
TGTGCCAGCAGTTACTCGACAGGAGGAAACACCATATATTTT
CASSYSTGGNTIYF
>NA|NA|TRBV12-3/TRBV12-4|TRBJ1-2
TGTGCCAGCAGGGCCGGGAACTATGGCTACACCTTC
CASRAGNYGYTF
>NA|NA|TRBV12-3/TRBV12-4|TRBJ2-7
TGTGCCAGCAGTTACGCCGGTTACGAGCAGTACTTC
CASSYAGYEQYF
>NA|TRBD2|TRBV2|TRBJ2-7
TGTGCCAGCAGAGGACTAGCGGCTTCCTACGAGCAGTACTTC
CASRGLAASYEQYF
>NA|TRBD1|TRBV5-5|TRBJ1-2
TGTGCCAGCAGCTCGTCCCGGGACAGGGGTTTTGGTGGCTACACCTTC
CASSSSRDRGFGGYTF
>once|NA|TRBV5-4|TRBJ1-2
TGTGCCACCCTAGACAGGCAAGGTGGTTCCTATGGCTACACCTTC
CATLDRQGGSYGYTF
>NA|TRBD1|TRBV5-1|TRBJ1-4
TGCGCCAGCAAGGGGGCCGGGACAGGGGGCGAAAAACTGTTTTTT
CASKGAGTGGEKLFF
>NA|NA|TRBV12-3/TRBV12-4|TRBJ2-7
TGTGCCAGCAGTTTTTTGAGCTACGAGCAGTACTTC
CASSFLSYEQYF
>NA|TRBD2|TRBV24-1|TRBJ2-3
TGTGCCACCAGTGATTCTCTAACTAGCGGGAGGTCAGATACGCAGTATTTT
CATSDSLTSGRSDTQYF
>NA|TRBD1|TRBV28|TRBJ1-1
TGTGCCAGCAGTAAACCGGGACAGGGAAGGAGCACTGAAGCTTTCTTT
CASSKPGQGRSTEAFF
>NA|NA|TRBV19|TRBJ1-6
TGTGCCAGTAGTAAACAGGACTATAATTCACCCCTCCACTTT
CASSKQDYNSPLHF
>NA|NA|TRBV11-3|TRBJ2-7
TGTGCCAGCAGCTCCCATCATAGAGGCGAGCAGTACTTC
CASSSHHRGEQYF
>once|NA|TRBV28|TRBJ1-1
TGTGCCAGCAGGGAGATGAACACTGAAGCTTTCTTT
CASREMNTEAFF
>NA|NA|TRBV21-1|TRBJ1-1
TGTGCCAGCAGCAAACGGGAGGTGAACACTGAAGCTTTCTTT
CASSKREVNTEAFF
>NA|NA|TRBV28|TRBJ1-3
TGTGCCAGCAGCCTCGGTGGGCCTGGAAACACCATATATTTT
CASSLGGPGNTIYF
>NA|NA|TRBV27|TRBJ1-5
TGTGCCAGCAGTTTTTCGGGTGTGAGCAATCAGCCCCAGCATTTT
CASSFSGVSNQPQHF
>NA|NA|TRBV6-1|TRBJ2-7
TGTGCCAGCAGTGAGGGCTGGTACGAGCAGTACTTC
CASSEGWYEQYF